Below, 13 T cell receptor beta chains from the same sample are listed, as sequenced in a study of cytomegalovirus exposure and HLA in healthy donors. The primer mix had 60 Vbeta and 13 Jbeta primers. The assay was immunoSEQ multiplex PCR, and TCRdb's table has in-frame clones only and misses some. The sample contains about 120,000 clones, 75% of which appear only once. The specimen sequenced was PBMCs. The receptor set was obtained from a woman in her fifties or sixties in good health and CMV-seronegative.

The chain combines TRBV15 with TRBJ2-7; 7 positions match TRBD1. CDR1 is LNHNV, CDR2 YYDKDF, per germline (reference sequence). This CDR3 spans 12 amino acids. Unmatched junction bases numbered 3, after V lost 2 bases and J lost 8 bases. The CDR3 is CATSRLTGKQYF. The DNA of the CDR3 is TGTGCCACCAGCAGATTGACAGGGAAGCAGTACTTC.

The rearrangement uses TRBV7-2 and TRBJ2-7; 9 nucleotides align to TRBD2. The length of the CDR3 is 14 residues. Germline lookup yields CDR1 SGHTA and CDR2 FQGNSA. V lost 4 bases, J lost 2 bases, and 3 bases stayed unmatched. The CDR3 reads CASSSTSGPYEQYF. In DNA form, the CDR3 reads TGTGCCAGCAGCTCGACTAGCGGACCCTACGAGCAGTACTTC.

The chain employs TRBV2 and TRBJ2-7; 8 bases fit TRBD2. V lost 7 bases, J lost 6 bases, and 8 bases stayed unmatched. The CDR3 is made up of 13 amino acids. Germline V lookup: CDR1 SNHLY, CDR2 FYNNEI. The DNA for the CDR3 is TGTGCCAGCACCCCGGGGGGGTGGTTCGAGCAGTACTTC. Amino acid sequence: CASTPGGWFEQYF. The full variable domain, in which reference TRBV2 and TRBJ2-7 provide the parts outside the CDR3, is EPEVTQTPSHQVTQMGQEVILRCVPISNHLYFYWYRQILGQKVEFLVSFYNNEISEKSEIFDDQFSVERPDGSNFTLKIRSTKLEDSAMYFCASTPGGWFEQYFGPGTRLTVT.

V is TRBV28 and J is TRBJ1-1; no clear D. This CDR3 comprises 13 residues. Germline-derived CDR1 and CDR2 are MDHEN and SYDVKM. V lost 4 bases and J lost 3, with 9 bases in between. CDR3 DNA: TGTGCCAGCAGTTCTCTCCCCTACACTGAAGCTTTCTTT. It yields the protein CASSSLPYTEAFF. The whole variable domain, filled in from reference TRBV28 and TRBJ1-1, reads DVKVTQSSRYLVKRTGEKVFLECVQDMDHENMFWYRQDPGLGLRLIYFSYDVKMKEKGDIPEGYSVSREKKERFSLILESASTNQTSMYLCASSSLPYTEAFFGQGTRLTVV.

The genes are TRBV6-1 and TRBJ1-1; no definite D call. Trimming took off 2 bases at V and 0 bases at J, with 10 bases between the two ends. The CDR3 runs 15 residues. Germline values: CDR1 MNHNS, CDR2 SASEGT. CDR3 protein: CASSERSNMNTEAFF. The DNA of the CDR3 is TGTGCCAGCAGTGAAAGGAGCAACATGAACACTGAAGCTTTCTTT.

The V and J genes are TRBV20-1 and TRBJ2-3; D is unclear. The CDR3 totals 11 residues. Germline values: CDR1 DFQATT, CDR2 SNEGSKA (reference sequence). Trimming took off 3 bases at V and 6 bases at J, with 7 bases between the two ends. The CDR3, as DNA: TGCAGTGCTAGGACAAGGGATACGCAGTATTTT. It encodes CSARTRDTQYF.

Points on this clone: A junction boundary mismatches the germline segment, possibly from a read error. This chain connects TRBV7-6 to TRBJ2-2; the match to TRBD2 covers 7 bases. The CDR3 runs to 16 residues. Germline CDR1 SGHVS, CDR2 FNYEAQ. The DNA for the CDR3 is TGTTCCAGCAGCTTATTGGCTAGCGGGAACACCGGGGAGCTGTTTTTT. It encodes CSSSLLASGNTGELFF.

The chain has TRBV10-3 and TRBJ2-3; tentative D call: TRBD1 (7 bases). This CDR3 contains 15 residues. Trimming took off 10 bases at V and 2 bases at J, with 19 bases between the two ends. Germline V gene sequence: CDR1 ENHRY, CDR2 SYGVKD. The CDR3 reads CATAVQGGDTDTQYF. CDR3 nucleotides: TGTGCCACAGCGGTCCAGGGGGGAGACACAGATACGCAGTATTTT.

The chain has TRBV5-1 and TRBJ2-1; 10 nucleotides match TRBD2. Trimming removed 0 bases from V and 4 bases from J; junction bases left unmatched: 1. This CDR3 contains 15 residues. The germline V gene encodes CDR1 SGHRS and CDR2 YFSETQ. As DNA, the CDR3 is TGCGCCAGCAGCTTGGCTAGCGGGAGTTACAATGAGCAGTTCTTC. Translation: CASSLASGSYNEQFF.

The rearrangement links TRBV9 to TRBJ1-3; the D is unclear. Germline CDR1 reads SGDLS; CDR2 reads YYNGEE. CDR3 size: 16 residues. The V end was cut by 0 bases, the J end by 0 bases, with 10 bases between. The CDR3 sequence: CASSVDRPYSGNTIYF. In nucleotides, the CDR3 is TGTGCCAGCAGCGTAGACAGACCTTACTCTGGAAACACCATATATTTT.

This chain links TRBV28 with TRBJ1-2; D not resolved. The CDR3 totals 13 residues. Trimming left V 6 bases short and J 0 bases short, with 8 bases between. CDR1 MDHEN and CDR2 SYDVKM come from the germline V gene. CDR3 nucleotide sequence: TGTGCCAGCAGGGTCCAGTCTAACTATGGCTACACCTTC. Protein product: CASRVQSNYGYTF.

The chain recombines TRBV5-4 with TRBJ1-1; 9 nucleotides line up with TRBD1. There are 13 residues in the CDR3. V lost 4 bases, J lost 7 bases, and 5 bases stayed unmatched. CDR1 and CDR2 from the germline V gene are SGHNT and YYREEE (reference sequence). CDR3 region: CASSPETGGEAFF. CDR3 nucleotide sequence: TGTGCCAGCAGCCCGGAGACAGGGGGTGAAGCTTTCTTT.

This clone was counted once. Other DNA sequences in this specimen translate into the identical CDR3. The rearrangement joins TRBV28 to TRBJ2-1, with 14 bases fitting TRBD2. The CDR3 has 21 amino acids. V was pared by 2 bases and J by 7 bases, with 19 bases of the junction left unmatched. Germline V CDR1 and CDR2: MDHEN, SYDVKM. The CDR3 spells CASSLLPGLAGAPYIVNEQFF. CDR3 bases: TGTGCCAGCAGTTTACTACCGGGACTAGCGGGAGCCCCTTATATCGTGAATGAGCAGTTCTTC.